This TCR beta chain came from a study of cytomegalovirus exposure and HLA in healthy donors. Study-level background: Samples from HLA-typed donors yielded about 85 million unique TCRs in an early data release.

The V gene lost 3 bases and the J gene lost 7 bases, with 15 bases spanning the gap. The V gene's germline CDR1 is SEHNR and CDR2 FQNEAQ (reference sequence). The CDR3 is 14 amino acids. This clone was recorded once. The antigen remains undetermined. Broader study findings: TCR beta sequences reportedly predicted most subjects' HLA-A and HLA-B alleles accurately. With further analysis later on, most CMV-associated TCR beta chains appeared HLA-restricted. Later examination showed HLA-associated TCR beta chains had greater clonal expansion than equally common others.

PCR involved 60 Vbeta and 13 Jbeta primers. Using immunoSEQ multiplex PCR, the repertoire was profiled, and TCRdb retains in-frame clones only, with some absent. Of 150,000 to 200,000 clones detected, about four fifths appear once; the ten largest clones hold 4% to 5.5%. The sequenced sample consisted of PBMCs. The sequence was collected from a man aged 25 to 40 in good health and CMV-seronegative. The chain carries TRBV7-9 and TRBJ1-1; no reliable D call. CDR3 DNA sequence: TGTGCCAGCAGCTTTAGCCCCCATCTTAGTGAAGCTTTCTTT. It translates to CASSFSPHLSEAFF.